This TCR beta chain derives from a study of T cell repertoires in cytomegalovirus infection. Study background: Indications of both CMV infection and matching HLA type were provided by public TCR beta signatures.

One entry per CDR3 protein, called by TCRdb with MiXCR from the reads. Here the sample spans almost 550,000 distinct CDR3 sequences, 16% being singletons. Notes on this clonotype: Its antigen is undetermined.

There are 13 residues in the CDR3. CDR1 and CDR2 (germline): SGHTA, FQGTGA. V shed 3 bases and J shed 5 bases, with 11 bases lying between them. Study-level points and caveats: Carriers of CMV plus the relevant HLA were identified by cumulative public TCR beta family frequency.

This clonotype originated in a human donor in good health (CMV status not recorded). Some clones in this sample may be carry-over from other donors' samples. The sequencing sample was made of CD8+ T cells from PBMCs. The rearrangement uses TRBV7-3 and TRBJ2-7; D perhaps matches TRBD1 (5 bases). The CDR3 sequence is CASSFDRQNEQYF. The CDR3 nucleotides are TGTGCCAGCAGCTTCGACAGACAGAACGAGCAGTACTTC.